One TCR beta chain is described in this entry. Its target is not known. The source of the sample is a study of T cell repertoires in cytomegalovirus infection. TCRdb passed the reads through MiXCR, listing each CDR3 protein once. The repertoire holds about 830,000 distinct CDR3 sequences, approximately 30% seen once, with 9.5% to 15% in the top ten. Study results and caveats: The cumulative frequency of public TCR beta families identified carriers of CMV plus the relevant HLA. Ex vivo, HLA-C-restricted CMV-specific TCR beta clonotypes prevailed over the rest of the response.

CDR1 is MNHEY, CDR2 SVGEGT, per germline. The V end was cut by 6 bases, the J end by 12 bases, with 14 bases between. The length of the CDR3 is 11 residues. The starting material was cultured CD8+ T cells from PBMCs, obtained from culture after CMV antigen stimulation. V gene TRBV6-2 or TRBV6-3 combines with J gene TRBJ1-2; perhaps TRBD1 as D (6 bases). The clonotype originates from a human donor in good health (CMV status not recorded). Some clones in this sample may be carry-over from other donors' samples. This CDR3 reads CASSQETGNTF. The CDR3, as DNA: TGTGCCAGCAGCCAAGAAACAGGGAACACCTTC.